This entry lists 23 T cell receptor beta chains sequenced from one sample in a study of T cells in Graves' hyperthyroidism and ophthalmopathy. TCR beta CDR3 regions were amplified from RNA transcripts. During a first-round RT-PCR of the TCR CDR3, the HTBI primer set was used. Each CDR3 protein gets one entry after TCRdb re-called the multiplex PCR reads with MiXCR. The data contain 560,000 or so distinct CDR3 sequences, about 20% of them singletons. Sequencing input: blood. The receptors here all came from a man in his forties with Graves' ophthalmopathy.

V is TRBV20-1 and J is TRBJ2-1, with D uncertain. The germline V and J ends were trimmed by 1 base and 8 bases, with 12 bases remaining between them. The CDR3 loop spans 13 amino acids. Germline values: CDR1 DFQATT, CDR2 SNEGSKA (reference sequence). CDR3 loop: CSARVFDRDEQFF. CDR3 sequence (DNA): TGCAGTGCTAGAGTTTTTGATCGGGATGAGCAGTTCTTC.

The chain joins TRBV30 to TRBJ2-3; D might be TRBD2 (5 bases). Trimming cost V 5 bases and J 0 bases, with 9 bases left between them. The CDR3 sequence is 13 residues long. The germline V gene has CDR1 GTSNPN and CDR2 SVGIG (reference sequence). The CDR3 DNA sequence: TGTGCCTGGGGACTCTGGAGCACAGATACGCAGTATTTT. The encoded protein is CAWGLWSTDTQYF.

This clonotype was recorded many times. V gene TRBV28 combines with J gene TRBJ2-7; D is perhaps TRBD2 (6 bases). V was trimmed by 4 bases and J by 0 bases, leaving 16 bases between them. The CDR3 spans 16 residues. Germline values: CDR1 MDHEN, CDR2 SYDVKM. The CDR3 DNA reads as TGTGCCAGCAGTTCCCCTCCTAGCGCAAGCTCCTACGAGCAGTACTTC. Its protein product is CASSSPPSASSYEQYF.

In its sample, this clonotype was seen many times. This chain joins TRBV7-2 and TRBJ1-5, with D tentatively TRBD1 (5 bases). The V gene's germline CDR1 is SGHTA and CDR2 FQGNSA. The CDR3 extends over 18 amino acids. Trimming stripped 4 bases from V and 4 bases from J, with 23 bases between. The CDR3 is CASSSQFAGRARNQPQHF. The CDR3 DNA is TGTGCCAGCAGCTCTCAATTTGCAGGCAGGGCGAGAAATCAGCCCCAGCATTTT.

The chain couples TRBV20-1 to TRBJ2-7, with D perhaps TRBD1 (5 bases). The germline V and J ends were trimmed by 3 bases and 5 bases, with 17 bases remaining between them. The CDR3 consists of 14 residues. Germline values: CDR1 DFQATT, CDR2 SNEGSKA (reference sequence). The CDR3 sequence is CSASTPDRSHEQYF. The DNA for the CDR3 is TGCAGTGCTAGTACACCTGACAGATCCCACGAGCAGTACTTC.

This clonotype showed up just a few times. A much larger clone differs from this one at a single base, so this may be a read error. This chain links TRBV12-3 or TRBV12-4 with TRBJ2-7; 7 bases match TRBD2. The CDR3 is made up of 14 amino acids. CDR3 amino acids: CAGRTGTNSYEQYF. The CDR3 coding sequence is TGTGCCGGCAGGACCGGGACTAACTCCTACGAGCAGTACTTC.

This clonotype was found many times. The V call is TRBV5-1, the J call TRBJ2-1, with D uncertain. The germline V and J ends were trimmed by 4 bases and 9 bases, with 8 bases remaining between them. CDR1 is SGHRS, CDR2 YFSETQ, per germline. This CDR3 contains 11 residues. For the CDR3, the DNA is TGCGCCAGCAGCCCTGGCAGTGAGCAGTTCTTC. Its translation is CASSPGSEQFF.

This chain connects TRBV29-1 to TRBJ1-5; D is perhaps TRBD1 (6 bases). Germline CDR1 reads SQVTM; CDR2 reads ANQGSEA. The CDR3 runs 12 residues. The germline V and J ends were trimmed by 6 bases and 3 bases, with 9 bases remaining between them. The CDR3 reads CSVRDTNQPQHF. CDR3 DNA: TGCAGCGTGCGGGACACCAATCAGCCCCAGCATTTT.

This clonotype has just a few counts. The CDR3 loop is CASSQPGQGTEAFF. CDR3 sequence (DNA): TGTGCCAGTAGCCAGCCGGGACAGGGGACTGAAGCTTTCTTT. J is TRBJ1-1 and V is TRBV19; TRBD1 agrees at 10 bases. The CDR3 is 14 residues long. Germline V gene data show CDR1 as LNHDA and CDR2 as SQIVND (reference sequence). V shed 6 bases, J shed 5 bases, and the junction held 6 bases outside the gene matches.

The V call is TRBV20-1, the J call TRBJ2-3, with 9 positions matching TRBD1. The junction had 12 bases not matched to a gene; V was cut back by 4 bases and J by 7 bases. CDR1 DFQATT and CDR2 SNEGSKA come from the germline V gene (reference sequence). There are 15 residues in the CDR3. CDR3 amino acids: CSATRTGTGTNTQYF. The CDR3 DNA follows: TGCAGTGCTACCCGGACCGGGACAGGGACTAATACGCAGTATTTT.

Concerning this clonotype itself: This could be a read error, since a much larger clone is one nucleotide away. The genes are TRBV6-5 and TRBJ2-1; D remains ambiguous. V was clipped by 4 bases and J by 0 bases, with 13 bases between them. Germline V CDR1 and CDR2: MNHEY, SVGAGI. This CDR3 has 16 residues. The chain's CDR3 is CASSSTAMSSYNEQFF. The CDR3 coding sequence is TGTGCCAGCAGTTCGACGGCAATGAGCTCCTACAATGAGCAGTTCTTC.

This clonotype was seen ten or more times. The V gene is TRBV7-2, the J gene TRBJ2-7; perhaps TRBD1 as D (6 bases). The germline CDR1 and CDR2 sequences are SGHTA and FQGNSA. CDR3 size: 13 residues. Deletions cut 3 bases from V and 2 bases from J, with 8 bases between. The CDR3, as DNA: TGTGCCAGCAGCTTCGGACAGACCTACGAGCAGTACTTC. Protein sequence: CASSFGQTYEQYF. Using reference TRBV7-2 and TRBJ2-7 for the parts outside the CDR3, the full variable domain is GAGVSQSPSNKVTEKGKDVELRCDPISGHTALYWYRQSLGQGLEFLIYFQGNSAPDKSGLPSDRFSAERTGGSVSTLTIQRTQQEDSAVYLCASSFGQTYEQYFGPGTRLTVT.

DNA of the CDR3: TGTGCCACCAACTTGGGACGTCTCTTAGGAATATTTCAGGGTAGCAATCAGCCCCAGCATTTT. Protein: CATNLGRLLGIFQGSNQPQHF. This chain links TRBV24-1 with TRBJ1-5; D may be TRBD1 (5 bases). Germline CDR1 is KGHDR and CDR2 is SFDVKD. V was pared by 8 bases and J by 0 bases, with 31 bases between. CDR3 length: 21 residues.

CDR3 in DNA: TGTGCCAGCAGCTCCTCGACAGGCGATTGGACCGGGGAGCTGTTTTTT. It codes for CASSSSTGDWTGELFF. This sequence joins TRBV11-3 and TRBJ2-2; possibly TRBD1 for D (6 bases). V gave up 4 bases and J gave up 5 bases, with 17 bases separating them. Germline V lookup: CDR1 SGHNT, CDR2 YENEEA. This CDR3 region has 16 residues.

The table lists this clonotype with many counts. The J gene is TRBJ2-1, the V gene TRBV5-1; no firm D call. The V end lost 0 bases, the J end lost 8 bases, and 9 bases lay between the germline ends. The CDR3 has 13 residues. Germline loops: CDR1 SGHRS, CDR2 YFSETQ. In nucleotides, the CDR3 is TGCGCCAGCAGCTTGGCCCCCAGCGATGAGCAGTTCTTC. This codes for CASSLAPSDEQFF. Full variable domain (outside the CDR3, taken from reference TRBV5-1 and TRBJ2-1): KAGVTQTPRYLIKTRGQQVTLSCSPISGHRSVSWYQQTPGQGLQFLFEYFSETQRNKGNFPGRFSGRQFSNSRSEMNVSTLELGDSALYLCASSLAPSDEQFFGPGTRLTVL.

The rearrangement uses TRBV4-2 and TRBJ1-1; perhaps TRBD1 as D (5 bases). CDR1 LGHNA and CDR2 YNFKEQ come from the germline V gene. Trimming took 4 bases from V and 0 from J, leaving 9 bases between them. This CDR3 has 14 residues. The CDR3 protein is CASSRGVLNTEAFF. For the CDR3, the DNA is TGTGCCAGCAGCCGAGGGGTTTTGAACACTGAAGCTTTCTTT.

This clonotype was observed many times. The chain carries TRBV15 and TRBJ2-1, with D perhaps TRBD2 (5 bases). V was clipped by 1 base and J by 0 bases, with 10 bases between them. Germline CDR1 and CDR2: LNHNV and YYDKDF (reference sequence). The CDR3 has 16 residues. In nucleotides, the CDR3 is TGTGCCACCAGCAGAGGAGCGGAGAGCTCCTACAATGAGCAGTTCTTC. Protein sequence: CATSRGAESSYNEQFF. Complete variable domain (other parts from reference TRBV15 and TRBJ2-1): DAMVIQNPRYQVTQFGKPVTLSCSQTLNHNVMYWYQQKSSQAPKLLFHYYDKDFNNEADTPDNFQSRRPNTSFCFLDIRSPGLGDTAMYLCATSRGAESSYNEQFFGPGTRLTVL.

This clonotype appeared many times. The chain combines TRBV7-2 with TRBJ1-5; D not resolved. Trimming shortened V by 5 bases and J by 0 bases, and 17 bases separated the two germline ends. The germline V gene has CDR1 SGHTA and CDR2 FQGNSA. CDR3 length equals 17 residues. The chain's CDR3 is CASSAALTTVSNQPQHF. The CDR3 DNA follows: TGTGCCAGCAGCGCGGCCCTCACTACGGTTAGCAATCAGCCCCAGCATTTT.

The chain couples TRBV20-1 to TRBJ2-1; a weak D match, TRBD2 (5 bases). The CDR3 totals 15 residues. V lost 4 bases and J lost 5, with 18 bases in between. Looked up from germline, CDR1 is DFQATT and CDR2 is SNEGSKA (reference sequence). In DNA, the CDR3 is TGCAGTGCTACGCTGGACTCCGCCTGGAACAATGAGCAGTTCTTC. This gives the protein CSATLDSAWNNEQFF.

This clonotype was seen a few times. The V gene is TRBV3-1, the J gene TRBJ1-2; D is unclear. Germline V CDR1 and CDR2: LGHDT, YNNKEL (reference sequence). CDR3 size: 13 residues. Trimming removed 4 bases at V and 2 bases at J, with 8 bases between. CDR3 loop: CASSRRPNYGYTF. In nucleotides, the CDR3 is TGTGCCAGCAGCCGACGACCAAACTATGGCTACACCTTC.

This clonotype was seen ten or more times. The J gene is TRBJ2-7, the V gene TRBV12-3 or TRBV12-4; D remains ambiguous. This CDR3 has 13 amino acids. Between the trimmed V and J ends, which lost 3 bases and 7 bases, there was a span of 13 bases. CDR3 coding DNA: TGTGCCAGCAGTTTTTATGGGGTACGGGAGCAGTACTTC. Its translation is CASSFYGVREQYF.

This clonotype has just a few counts. The rearrangement joins TRBV29-1 to TRBJ2-1; 7 bases are a match to TRBD2. The CDR3 has 12 amino acids. In germline, CDR1 is SQVTM, CDR2 ANQGSEA. V shed 7 bases and J 7 bases; nucleotides not matched to a gene: 7. CDR3 DNA: TGCAGCGCTGGTGGGAGGGCAAATGAGCAGTTCTTC. This gives the protein CSAGGRANEQFF.

This clonotype was observed at least ten times. The CDR3 loop reads CSARLAGDKERQFF. CDR3 in DNA: TGCAGTGCTAGATTAGCGGGTGATAAAGAGCGGCAGTTCTTC. The chain links TRBV20-1 to TRBJ2-1, with 7 bases lining up with TRBD2. With 2 bases clipped from V and 12 bases from J, the junction kept 13 bases outside the gene matches. This CDR3 spans 14 amino acids. Germline CDR1 DFQATT, CDR2 SNEGSKA (reference sequence).